What follows describes a single TCR beta chain. Documented treatment: preoperative locoregional IRX-2 cytokine immunotherapy. Preoperative locoregional IRX-2 cytokine immunotherapy was tested in the phase Ib source study. The data stem from a study of preoperative IRX-2 immunotherapy in early breast cancer. Sequenced by immunoSEQ multiplex PCR; TCRdb stores in-frame clones only, minus some. Of over 25,000 clones in the sample, roughly 87% were seen once. The source material was lymph node tissue, sampled from a patient treated with IRX-2 immunotherapy. The TCR sequence derives from a human donor with breast cancer.

CDR3 region: CASRTGHLEAFF. The DNA for the CDR3 is TGTGCCAGCAGGACGGGACATCTTGAAGCTTTCTTT. The J gene is TRBJ1-1, the V gene TRBV6-8; maybe TRBD1 (6 bases). CDR3 size: 12 residues. Trimming cost V 6 bases and J 7 bases, with 12 bases left between them. Germline lookup yields CDR1 MNHGY and CDR2 SAAAGT.